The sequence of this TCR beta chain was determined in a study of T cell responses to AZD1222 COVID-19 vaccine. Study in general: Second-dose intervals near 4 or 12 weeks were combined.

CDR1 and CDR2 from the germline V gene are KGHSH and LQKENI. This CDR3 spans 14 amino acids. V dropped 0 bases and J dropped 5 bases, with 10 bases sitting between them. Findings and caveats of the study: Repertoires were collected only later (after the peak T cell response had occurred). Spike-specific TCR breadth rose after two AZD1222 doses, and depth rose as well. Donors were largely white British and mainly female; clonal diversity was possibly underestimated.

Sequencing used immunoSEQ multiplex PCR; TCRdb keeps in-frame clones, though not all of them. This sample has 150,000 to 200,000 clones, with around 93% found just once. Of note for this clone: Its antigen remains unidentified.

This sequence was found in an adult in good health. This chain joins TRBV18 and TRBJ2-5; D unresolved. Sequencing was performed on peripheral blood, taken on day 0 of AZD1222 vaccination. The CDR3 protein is CASSPPSSEETQYF. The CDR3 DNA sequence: TGTGCCAGCTCACCACCGTCGTCAGAGGAGACCCAGTACTTC.